This TCR beta chain was observed in a study of cytomegalovirus exposure and HLA in healthy donors. General study points: Most subjects had HLA-A and HLA-B alleles reportedly predicted accurately by TCR beta sequences.

Looked up from germline, CDR1 is MNHEY and CDR2 is SMNVEV (reference sequence). Trimming took 5 bases from V and 2 from J; bases not matched to a gene: 4. The length of the CDR3 is 14 residues. In regard to this clone: What it binds is unknown.

The PCR was carried out with 60 Vbeta primers and 13 Jbeta primers. Sequencing was performed with immunoSEQ multiplex PCR; in TCRdb, only in-frame clones are kept and a portion is missing. Among more than 85,000 clones listed, 78% were seen once. This sequence originates from a male donor in good health and CMV-seronegative. The sequenced sample was PBMCs. V usage is TRBV27 and J usage is TRBJ2-7, with TRBD2 identical over 9 bases. The CDR3 sequence is CASSHKRGAYEQYF. The CDR3, as DNA: TGTGCCAGCAGTCACAAGCGGGGGGCCTACGAGCAGTACTTC.